This TCR beta chain was identified in a study of cytomegalovirus exposure and HLA in healthy donors. Vbeta (60) and Jbeta (13) primers were used in the PCR. Some clones are missing from TCRdb's copy, which holds only in-frame ones; the method was immunoSEQ multiplex PCR. The sample includes 150,000 to 200,000 clones, about 88% of them seen just once. Findings of the study overall: The study put some 150 TCR beta chains on its list as cytomegalovirus-associated. Most of the TCR beta V segments (in an earlier analysis) were productive either about 87% or about 30% of the time.

Turning to this clone: Its antigen remains unidentified.

The germline gives CDR1 LNHDA, CDR2 SQIVND (reference sequence). V shed 5 bases and J 4 bases; nucleotides not matched to a gene: 8. The CDR3 spans 17 residues. Sequencing was carried out using PBMCs. The chain uses TRBV19 and TRBJ1-6; 10 nucleotides line up with TRBD1. The receptor's source is a woman between 18 and 29 years old in good health and CMV-seronegative. The CDR3 loop is CASSLTRDRGYNSPLHF. The CDR3 DNA is TGTGCCAGTAGTCTCACTCGGGACAGGGGATATAATTCACCCCTCCACTTT.